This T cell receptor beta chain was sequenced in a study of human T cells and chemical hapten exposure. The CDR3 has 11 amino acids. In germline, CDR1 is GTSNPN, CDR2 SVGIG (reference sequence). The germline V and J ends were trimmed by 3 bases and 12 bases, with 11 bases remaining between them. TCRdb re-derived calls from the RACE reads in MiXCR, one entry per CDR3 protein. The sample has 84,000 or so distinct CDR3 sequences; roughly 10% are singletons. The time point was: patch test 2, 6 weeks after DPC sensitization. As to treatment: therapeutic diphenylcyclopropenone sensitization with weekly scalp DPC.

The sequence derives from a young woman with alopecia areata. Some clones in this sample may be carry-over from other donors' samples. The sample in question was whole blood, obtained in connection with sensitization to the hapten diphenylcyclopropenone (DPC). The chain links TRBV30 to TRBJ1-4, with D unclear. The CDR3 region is CAWSHMKQLFF. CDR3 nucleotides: TGTGCCTGGAGCCATATGAAGCAACTGTTTTTT.